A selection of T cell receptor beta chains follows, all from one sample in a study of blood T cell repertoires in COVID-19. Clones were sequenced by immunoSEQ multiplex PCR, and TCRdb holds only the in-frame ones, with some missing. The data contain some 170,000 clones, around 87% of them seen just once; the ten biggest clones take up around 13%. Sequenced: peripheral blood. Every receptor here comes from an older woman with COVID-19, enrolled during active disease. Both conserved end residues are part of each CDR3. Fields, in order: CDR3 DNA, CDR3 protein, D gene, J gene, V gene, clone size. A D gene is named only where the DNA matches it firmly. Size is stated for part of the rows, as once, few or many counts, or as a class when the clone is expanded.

cdr3_nt: TGTGCCAGCAGTGTGACCTCAGGGGGTCAGCCCCAGCATTTT
cdr3_aa: CASSVTSGGQPQHF
d_call: TRBD1
j_call: TRBJ1-5
v_call: TRBV2
clone_size: NA

cdr3_nt: TGTGCCAGCAGCAGGGAGGCTGGTCAGCCCCAGCATTTT
cdr3_aa: CASSREAGQPQHF
d_call: NA
j_call: TRBJ1-5
v_call: TRBV27
clone_size: NA

cdr3_nt: TGTGCCAGCAGTGAAGTCGGGGTGGGGGAGCAGTACTTC
cdr3_aa: CASSEVGVGEQYF
d_call: NA
j_call: TRBJ2-7
v_call: TRBV6-1
clone_size: NA

cdr3_nt: TGTGCCAGCAGTCATCTCAAGACTAGCGGGAGGGCAGATACGCAGTATTTT
cdr3_aa: CASSHLKTSGRADTQYF
d_call: TRBD2
j_call: TRBJ2-3
v_call: TRBV6-2/TRBV6-3
clone_size: NA

cdr3_nt: TGTGCCAGCAGCCTAGGTAGCGGGGTGGGAGATACGCAGTATTTT
cdr3_aa: CASSLGSGVGDTQYF
d_call: TRBD2
j_call: TRBJ2-3
v_call: TRBV7-2
clone_size: NA

cdr3_nt: TGTGCCAGCAGCTTAGGGTTTGCTGGGACAAGGAACACTGAAGCTTTCTTT
cdr3_aa: CASSLGFAGTRNTEAFF
d_call: NA
j_call: TRBJ1-1
v_call: TRBV7-8
clone_size: NA

cdr3_nt: TGTGCCAGCAGCCCTACCCCCTTAGGGGGCGAGCAGTACTTC
cdr3_aa: CASSPTPLGGEQYF
d_call: NA
j_call: TRBJ2-7
v_call: TRBV7-3
clone_size: NA

cdr3_nt: TGCGCCAGCAGAATACAGCCTTCCTACAATGAGCAGTTCTTC
cdr3_aa: CASRIQPSYNEQFF
d_call: NA
j_call: TRBJ2-1
v_call: TRBV5-1
clone_size: NA

cdr3_nt: TGTGCCAGCAGTTTGGGGACAAATTATGAGCAGTTCTTC
cdr3_aa: CASSLGTNYEQFF
d_call: NA
j_call: TRBJ2-1
v_call: TRBV12-3/TRBV12-4
clone_size: NA

cdr3_nt: TGTGCCAGCACCTTCGGCCTGAGGAGCTCCTACAATGAGCAGTTCTTC
cdr3_aa: CASTFGLRSSYNEQFF
d_call: NA
j_call: TRBJ2-1
v_call: TRBV28
clone_size: NA

cdr3_nt: TGTGCCTGGAGGCCAGGGGGGAGCAATTCACCCCTCCACTTT
cdr3_aa: CAWRPGGSNSPLHF
d_call: TRBD1
j_call: TRBJ1-6
v_call: TRBV30
clone_size: few

cdr3_nt: TGTGCCAGCAGCGTAGGGGGGCGGAGTGGAGATACGCAGTATTTT
cdr3_aa: CASSVGGRSGDTQYF
d_call: NA
j_call: TRBJ2-3
v_call: TRBV9
clone_size: NA

cdr3_nt: TGTGCCAGTAGTTACGGACAGGGGGTTTATCAGCCCCAGCATTTT
cdr3_aa: CASSYGQGVYQPQHF
d_call: TRBD1
j_call: TRBJ1-5
v_call: TRBV19
clone_size: NA

cdr3_nt: TGTGCCATCACTAACAGCGGAGGGGATACGCAGTATTTT
cdr3_aa: CAITNSGGDTQYF
d_call: NA
j_call: TRBJ2-3
v_call: TRBV10-3
clone_size: NA

cdr3_nt: TGTGCCAGCAGTTTGAGGTACGAGCAGTACTTC
cdr3_aa: CASSLRYEQYF
d_call: NA
j_call: TRBJ2-7
v_call: TRBV28
clone_size: NA

cdr3_nt: TGCAGCGTGGCTAGCGGAACTAGCACAGATACGCAGTATTTT
cdr3_aa: CSVASGTSTDTQYF
d_call: TRBD2
j_call: TRBJ2-3
v_call: TRBV29-1
clone_size: NA

cdr3_nt: TGTGCCAGTCACCAAATACAGGGTGCAACCGGGGAGCTGTTTTTT
cdr3_aa: CASHQIQGATGELFF
d_call: NA
j_call: TRBJ2-2
v_call: TRBV19
clone_size: NA

cdr3_nt: TGCGCCAGCAGCCAAGATTGGTCGGGGTCCCTCCAAGAGACCCAGTACTTC
cdr3_aa: CASSQDWSGSLQETQYF
d_call: NA
j_call: TRBJ2-5
v_call: TRBV4-1
clone_size: NA

cdr3_nt: TGTGCCAGTAGTACCGGGACTAGCGGGAGTGCAACGAACACCGGGGAGCTGTTTTTT
cdr3_aa: CASSTGTSGSATNTGELFF
d_call: TRBD2
j_call: TRBJ2-2
v_call: TRBV19
clone_size: NA

cdr3_nt: TGTGCCAGCACCCTAGGGGGGGTAAGAGAGACCCAGTACTTC
cdr3_aa: CASTLGGVRETQYF
d_call: NA
j_call: TRBJ2-5
v_call: TRBV5-6
clone_size: NA

cdr3_nt: TGTGCCAGCAGTATCATGTCCGGGACAGAAAGCAATCAGCCCCAGCATTTT
cdr3_aa: CASSIMSGTESNQPQHF
d_call: TRBD1
j_call: TRBJ1-5
v_call: TRBV28
clone_size: NA

cdr3_nt: TGTGCTAGTGGTTTGGTACGGGACAGGGCCTACGAGCAGTACTTC
cdr3_aa: CASGLVRDRAYEQYF
d_call: TRBD1
j_call: TRBJ2-7
v_call: TRBV12-5
clone_size: NA

cdr3_nt: TGTGCCTGGAGGCCCCCAGGGCCCTCCTATGGCTACACCTTC
cdr3_aa: CAWRPPGPSYGYTF
d_call: NA
j_call: TRBJ1-2
v_call: TRBV30
clone_size: NA

cdr3_nt: TGCAGCGTGGGACAGAACACCTTC
cdr3_aa: CSVGQNTF
d_call: TRBD1
j_call: TRBJ1-2
v_call: TRBV29-1
clone_size: NA

cdr3_nt: TGTGCCAGCAGCTTAAGGGAAGCGGGGCCAAATGAGCAGTTCTTC
cdr3_aa: CASSLREAGPNEQFF
d_call: TRBD2
j_call: TRBJ2-1
v_call: TRBV7-2
clone_size: NA

cdr3_nt: TGTGCCAGCAGCACACCCGGGACAGCCTACAATGAGCAGTTCTTC
cdr3_aa: CASSTPGTAYNEQFF
d_call: TRBD1
j_call: TRBJ2-1
v_call: TRBV9
clone_size: NA

cdr3_nt: TGCGCCAGCAGTCCGGACAGTCTTGCTAATCAGCCCCAGCATTTT
cdr3_aa: CASSPDSLANQPQHF
d_call: NA
j_call: TRBJ1-5
v_call: TRBV5-1
clone_size: NA

cdr3_nt: TGTGCCAGCAGTCGACAGAAAAAAGCCGGGACAGGGAAATATAGCAATCAGCCCCAGCATTTT
cdr3_aa: CASSRQKKAGTGKYSNQPQHF
d_call: TRBD1
j_call: TRBJ1-5
v_call: TRBV6-6
clone_size: NA

cdr3_nt: TGTGCCAGTAGCATTACAGGGGGCAATCAGCCCCAGCATTTT
cdr3_aa: CASSITGGNQPQHF
d_call: TRBD1
j_call: TRBJ1-5
v_call: TRBV19
clone_size: NA

cdr3_nt: TGTGCCACCCACCGGACAGGGTACAATCAGCCCCAGCATTTT
cdr3_aa: CATHRTGYNQPQHF
d_call: TRBD1
j_call: TRBJ1-5
v_call: TRBV28
clone_size: NA

cdr3_nt: TGTGCCAGCAGCGTCGTTGGACAGGGGAGGAGAGGCTACACCTTC
cdr3_aa: CASSVVGQGRRGYTF
d_call: TRBD1
j_call: TRBJ1-2
v_call: TRBV9
clone_size: NA

cdr3_nt: TGTGCCAGCAGTGAAGACAGGGTCTACGAGCAGTACTTC
cdr3_aa: CASSEDRVYEQYF
d_call: NA
j_call: TRBJ2-7
v_call: TRBV2
clone_size: once

cdr3_nt: TGTGCCAGCAGTGACAGGAACACTGAAGCTTTCTTT
cdr3_aa: CASSDRNTEAFF
d_call: NA
j_call: TRBJ1-1
v_call: TRBV6-1
clone_size: NA

cdr3_nt: TGCGCCAGCAGCATACTAGCGGGAGCTAACGAGCAGTACTTC
cdr3_aa: CASSILAGANEQYF
d_call: TRBD2
j_call: TRBJ2-7
v_call: TRBV5-1
clone_size: NA

cdr3_nt: TGTGCCAGCTCCCCAGGACAGGGTGGCGAAAAACTGTTTTTT
cdr3_aa: CASSPGQGGEKLFF
d_call: TRBD1
j_call: TRBJ1-4
v_call: TRBV18
clone_size: NA

cdr3_nt: TGTGCCACCAGTCATGAATACACAGGGGGTGAAGGCTACACCTTC
cdr3_aa: CATSHEYTGGEGYTF
d_call: TRBD1
j_call: TRBJ1-2
v_call: TRBV24-1
clone_size: once

cdr3_nt: TGTGCCAGCAGTGAAGCCAGCAGGGCGATCGGGGAGCTGTTTTTT
cdr3_aa: CASSEASRAIGELFF
d_call: NA
j_call: TRBJ2-2
v_call: TRBV6-1
clone_size: NA

cdr3_nt: TGTGCCACCAGCAGAGATCCAGGGGACGAGCAGTACTTC
cdr3_aa: CATSRDPGDEQYF
d_call: NA
j_call: TRBJ2-7
v_call: TRBV15
clone_size: once

cdr3_nt: TGTGCCAGCAGCTTAGATACGGGACAACTCCAAAGGACGCAGTATTTT
cdr3_aa: CASSLDTGQLQRTQYF
d_call: NA
j_call: TRBJ2-3
v_call: TRBV7-9
clone_size: NA

cdr3_nt: TGCGCCAGCAGCCAAGTCGGCGGTAACACCGGGGAGCTGTTTTTT
cdr3_aa: CASSQVGGNTGELFF
d_call: NA
j_call: TRBJ2-2
v_call: TRBV4-3
clone_size: NA

cdr3_nt: TGTGCCAGCAGTAGAGGACAGGGCAACACTGAAGCTTTCTTT
cdr3_aa: CASSRGQGNTEAFF
d_call: TRBD1
j_call: TRBJ1-1
v_call: TRBV6-5
clone_size: NA

cdr3_nt: TGCGCCAGCAGCCAAGAGGAGCCCGACCTAGCGGGAGTGGGAACAGATACGCAGTATTTT
cdr3_aa: CASSQEEPDLAGVGTDTQYF
d_call: TRBD2
j_call: TRBJ2-3
v_call: TRBV4-3
clone_size: NA

cdr3_nt: TGCGCCAGCAGCTTATTGGCGGGAGGGAGAGATACGCAGTATTTT
cdr3_aa: CASSLLAGGRDTQYF
d_call: TRBD2
j_call: TRBJ2-3
v_call: TRBV5-1
clone_size: NA

cdr3_nt: TGTGCCAGCAGTTCCGGGTGGGGGGGCATAAATGAGCAGTTCTTC
cdr3_aa: CASSSGWGGINEQFF
d_call: NA
j_call: TRBJ2-1
v_call: TRBV28
clone_size: NA

cdr3_nt: TGTGCCAGCACGGAAAGGACGGGAGATTACGAGCAGTACTTC
cdr3_aa: CASTERTGDYEQYF
d_call: NA
j_call: TRBJ2-7
v_call: TRBV19
clone_size: NA

cdr3_nt: TGTGCCAGCAGGATCGGGAGTCCGGCCAATGAGCAGTTCTTC
cdr3_aa: CASRIGSPANEQFF
d_call: NA
j_call: TRBJ2-1
v_call: TRBV2
clone_size: NA

cdr3_nt: TGTGCCAGCAGTCCTGGACAGGGCACCTATGGCTACACCTTC
cdr3_aa: CASSPGQGTYGYTF
d_call: TRBD1
j_call: TRBJ1-2
v_call: TRBV6-6
clone_size: NA

cdr3_nt: TGTGCCAGCACCCCCGGACAGGGCTACTATGGCTACACCTTC
cdr3_aa: CASTPGQGYYGYTF
d_call: TRBD1
j_call: TRBJ1-2
v_call: TRBV6-2/TRBV6-3
clone_size: NA

cdr3_nt: TGTGCCAGCAGCTTGGTTTCGAGCGGGAGCCGGGAGACCCAGTACTTC
cdr3_aa: CASSLVSSGSRETQYF
d_call: TRBD2
j_call: TRBJ2-5
v_call: TRBV5-5
clone_size: NA

cdr3_nt: TGTGCCAGCAGTCCCGGGACTTTCGAAGGGCCCTACGAGCAGTACTTC
cdr3_aa: CASSPGTFEGPYEQYF
d_call: NA
j_call: TRBJ2-7
v_call: TRBV27
clone_size: NA

cdr3_nt: TGTGCCAGCAGCCATCGACTAGCGGGAGGGGGTCACGAGCAGTACTTC
cdr3_aa: CASSHRLAGGGHEQYF
d_call: TRBD2
j_call: TRBJ2-7
v_call: TRBV3-1/TRBV3-2
clone_size: few